These 30 T cell receptor beta chains were sequenced from one sample in a study of T-cell memory formation after mild COVID-19. One entry per CDR3 protein, called by TCRdb with MiXCR from the 5' RACE reads. The table lists some 210,000 distinct CDR3 sequences, approximately 30% of them singletons. The sample comprised PBMCs or a T cell subset sorted from them (not recorded which). Receptor source: an adult woman who had mild COVID-19 (a few samples of this study predate the infection). Cell type and time point are not known.

The CDR3 DNA reads as TGCGCCAGCAGCCGACTTGAAGGGCCGGGAGACGAGCAGTACTTC. It specifies CASSRLEGPGDEQYF. This chain uses TRBV5-1 with TRBJ2-7; D may be TRBD2 (6 bases). The germline V and J ends were trimmed by 4 bases and 5 bases, with 19 bases remaining between them. The length of the CDR3 is 15 residues. Germline-derived CDR1 and CDR2 are SGHRS and YFSETQ.

This clonotype has only a few counts. The chain couples TRBV7-2 to TRBJ2-3; the match to TRBD2 covers 15 bases. Germline V gene sequence: CDR1 SGHTA, CDR2 FQGNSA. J gave up 2 bases and V 5 bases, and 8 bases lay outside the gene matches. The CDR3 contains 18 residues. CDR3 residues: CASSPLGLAGGPTDTQYF. The CDR3 DNA sequence: TGTGCCAGCAGCCCCTTGGGACTAGCGGGAGGACCCACAGATACGCAGTATTTT. The full variable domain, rest sourced from reference TRBV7-2 and TRBJ2-3, is GAGVSQSPSNKVTEKGKDVELRCDPISGHTALYWYRQSLGQGLEFLIYFQGNSAPDKSGLPSDRFSAERTGGSVSTLTIQRTQQEDSAVYLCASSPLGLAGGPTDTQYFGPGTRLTVL.

This clonotype came up a few times. The chain has TRBV20-1 and TRBJ2-1; TRBD2 matches 8 bases. This CDR3 spans 13 amino acids. The V gene end was trimmed by 4 bases and the J gene end by 10 bases; junction bases not matched to a gene: 9. CDR1 DFQATT and CDR2 SNEGSKA come from the germline V gene (reference sequence). The CDR3 loop is CSANYGGGAEQFF. For the CDR3, the DNA is TGCAGTGCTAATTACGGGGGGGGCGCCGAGCAGTTCTTC.

The chain employs TRBV20-1 and TRBJ2-1, with 11 bases aligning to TRBD2. This CDR3 is 18 amino acids long. Germline lookup yields CDR1 DFQATT and CDR2 SNEGSKA (reference sequence). V shed 8 bases and J 0 bases; nucleotides not matched to a gene: 15. The CDR3 loop reads CSYRTSGYLTGSYNEQFF. In nucleotides, the CDR3 is TGCAGTTACCGGACTAGCGGGTACCTCACGGGCTCCTACAATGAGCAGTTCTTC.

The CDR3: CASSSFVLNTEAFF. The CDR3 DNA reads TGTGCCAGCAGCTCGTTCGTTCTGAACACTGAAGCTTTCTTT. This chain joins TRBV7-2 and TRBJ1-1; unclear D gene. V was clipped by 4 bases and J by 0 bases, with 9 bases between them. Germline V gene lookup returns CDR1 SGHTA and CDR2 FQGNSA. The CDR3 is 14 residues long.

V is TRBV2 and J is TRBJ2-4; tentative D call: TRBD1 (6 bases). With 2 bases removed from V and 7 bases from J, the gap between germline ends came to 15 bases. The CDR3 has 15 amino acids. Germline V gives CDR1 SNHLY, CDR2 FYNNEI. The CDR3 bases are TGTGCCAGCAGTGAATTTAAGGGGGAATGGAACATTCAGTACTTC. Protein product: CASSEFKGEWNIQYF.

As DNA, the CDR3 is TGTGCCTGGAGTACAGGGGGCGGCAGCGAGCAGTACTTC. Encoded protein: CAWSTGGGSEQYF. The chain recombines TRBV30 with TRBJ2-7, with 9 bases aligning to TRBD1. The CDR3 length is 13 residues. The germline V gene encodes CDR1 GTSNPN and CDR2 SVGIG (reference sequence). V was pared by 2 bases and J by 6 bases, with 5 bases of the junction left unmatched. Supplemented by reference TRBV30 and TRBJ2-7, the full variable domain reads SQTIHQWPATLVQPVGSPLSLECTVEGTSNPNLYWYRQAAGRGLQLLFYSVGIGQISSEVPQNLSASRPQDRQFILSSKKLLLSDSGFYLCAWSTGGGSEQYFGPGTRLTVT.

This clonotype showed up just a few times. The chain uses TRBV11-1 and TRBJ1-1, with a possible D match to TRBD1 (5 bases). From germline, CDR1 is SGHAT and CDR2 FQDESV (reference sequence). The V gene lost 4 bases and the J gene lost 4 bases, with 16 bases spanning the gap. This CDR3 has 15 residues. CDR3 sequence reads: CASSSSRVGGTEAFF. CDR3 in DNA: TGTGCCAGCAGCTCCTCCAGGGTTGGGGGCACTGAAGCTTTCTTT.

The CDR3 nucleotides read TGTGCCAGCAGTGAACGACAGGGAGGCCCCACTGAAGCTTTCTTT. The encoded protein is CASSERQGGPTEAFF. The chain couples TRBV25-1 to TRBJ1-1, with 7 bases matching TRBD1. CDR1 MGHDK and CDR2 SYGVNS come from the germline V gene. With V trimmed by 2 bases and J by 4 bases, 7 bases remained unmatched. The length of the CDR3 is 15 residues.

The chain links TRBV25-1 to TRBJ2-2; D possibly corresponds to TRBD1 (6 bases). The CDR3 runs to 14 residues. The germline V and J ends were trimmed by 6 bases and 3 bases, with 11 bases remaining between them. Germline V lookup: CDR1 MGHDK, CDR2 SYGVNS. CDR3 in DNA: TGTGCCAGCAGACAGGGACGGTACACCGGGGAGCTGTTTTTT. It yields the protein CASRQGRYTGELFF.

The gene calls are TRBV7-9 and TRBJ1-2, with D possibly matching TRBD1 (5 bases). The CDR3 spans 13 residues. The germline V and J ends were trimmed by 3 bases and 4 bases, with 9 bases remaining between them. From germline, CDR1 is SEHNR and CDR2 FQNEAQ (reference sequence). The CDR3 reads CASSFEGLYGYTF. In DNA, the CDR3 is TGTGCCAGCAGCTTTGAGGGGCTCTATGGCTACACCTTC.

This clonotype was observed a handful of times. V is TRBV9 and J is TRBJ2-5; 11 bases are shared with TRBD2. Looked up from germline, CDR1 is SGDLS and CDR2 is YYNGEE. The CDR3 consists of 17 residues. J was trimmed by 1 base and V by 0 bases; bases with no gene match: 5. The DNA for the CDR3 is TGTGCCAGCAGCGTAGCCCCCGGGACTAGCGGCCAAGAGACCCAGTACTTC. Its protein product is CASSVAPGTSGQETQYF.

This clonotype has a handful of counts. This chain joins TRBV7-8 and TRBJ2-2; perhaps TRBD1 as D (6 bases). The CDR3 is 16 amino acids. V lost 5 bases and J lost 4, with 17 bases in between. In germline, CDR1 is SGHVS, CDR2 FQNEAQ. Here the CDR3 reads CASSEVTGSFTGELFF. The CDR3 DNA reads TGTGCCAGCAGCGAGGTTACAGGGAGTTTCACCGGGGAGCTGTTTTTT.

The chain uses TRBV7-8 and TRBJ2-1; 9 nucleotides line up with TRBD2. Unmatched junction bases numbered 5, after V lost 6 bases and J lost 2 bases. The germline CDR1 and CDR2 sequences are SGHVS and FQNEAQ. The CDR3 is 15 residues long. CDR3 sequence reads: CASRPRGGAYNEQFF. The CDR3 DNA sequence: TGTGCCAGCAGACCGCGGGGGGGCGCCTACAATGAGCAGTTCTTC.

This clonotype was counted a few times. The rearrangement links TRBV5-1 to TRBJ1-2, with D possibly TRBD1 on 5 matching bases. There are 15 residues in the CDR3. The germline CDR1 and CDR2 sequences are SGHRS and YFSETQ. Between the trimmed V and J ends, which lost 0 bases and 8 bases, there was a span of 17 bases. CDR3 bases: TGCGCCAGCAGCTTGGATGGAGGAGGGGTGGTCGGCTACACCTTC. Translation: CASSLDGGGVVGYTF.

This clonotype appeared a few times. The chain has TRBV6-6 and TRBJ2-5; 8 positions agree with TRBD2. The germline gives CDR1 MNHNY, CDR2 SVGAGI (reference sequence). This CDR3 contains 15 residues. After removal of 4 bases from V and 4 bases from J, the junction contained 8 bases not matched to a gene. CDR3: CASSFPGGRGETQYF. In nucleotides, the CDR3 is TGTGCCAGCAGTTTCCCGGGGGGGAGGGGAGAGACCCAGTACTTC.

The V gene is TRBV7-8, the J gene TRBJ1-1; perhaps TRBD1 as D (6 bases). V was pared by 0 bases and J by 4 bases, with 12 bases between. The CDR3 length is 15 residues. Germline CDR1 is SGHVS and CDR2 is FQNEAQ. CDR3 residues: CASSLARKGVTEAFF. The CDR3 DNA is TGTGCCAGCAGCTTAGCGCGAAAGGGGGTCACTGAAGCTTTCTTT.

This chain uses TRBV7-6 with TRBJ2-7, with a tentative D call TRBD1 (6 bases). Germline loops: CDR1 SGHVS, CDR2 FNYEAQ. This CDR3 comprises 15 residues. The ends were cut back, 1 base at V and 1 base at J, with 11 bases in the middle. CDR3 sequence (DNA): TGTGCCAGCAGCTTAGGTCCGGACAGATCCTACGAGCAGTACTTC. Protein sequence: CASSLGPDRSYEQYF.

The rearrangement uses TRBV11-2 and TRBJ2-6; D is undetermined. The CDR3 sequence is 13 residues long. CDR1 and CDR2 from the germline V gene are SGHAT and FQNNGV. Trimming shortened V by 6 bases and J by 1 base, and 4 bases separated the two germline ends. CDR3 sequence reads: CASSGSGANVLTF. CDR3 sequence (DNA): TGTGCCAGCAGTGGGTCTGGGGCCAACGTCCTGACTTTC.

This clonotype was observed a handful of times. The chain links TRBV7-2 to TRBJ2-7, with 12 bases matching TRBD1. The CDR3 contains 15 residues. CDR1 SGHTA and CDR2 FQGNSA come from the germline V gene. V gave up 1 base and J gave up 6 bases; unmatched junction bases: 4. In nucleotides, the CDR3 is TGTGCCAGCAGCTTAGGGCGGGACAGGGGGCTCGAGCAGTACTTC. Its protein product is CASSLGRDRGLEQYF. Full variable domain (rest looked up from reference TRBV7-2 and TRBJ2-7): GAGVSQSPSNKVTEKGKDVELRCDPISGHTALYWYRQSLGQGLEFLIYFQGNSAPDKSGLPSDRFSAERTGGSVSTLTIQRTQQEDSAVYLCASSLGRDRGLEQYFGPGTRLTVT.

This clonotype was counted a few times. V usage is TRBV19 and J usage is TRBJ2-1; TRBD1 might be the D (5 bases). Germline V lookup: CDR1 LNHDA, CDR2 SQIVND (reference sequence). There are 15 residues in the CDR3. The germline V and J ends were trimmed by 3 bases and 0 bases, with 9 bases remaining between them. The CDR3 protein is CASSMDKRSYNEQFF. DNA of the CDR3: TGTGCCAGTAGTATGGACAAACGCTCCTACAATGAGCAGTTCTTC.

The chain uses TRBV6-6 and TRBJ2-3; D remains unclear. V dropped 0 bases and J dropped 4 bases, with 8 bases sitting between them. The CDR3 has 14 amino acids. Germline V lookup: CDR1 MNHNY, CDR2 SVGAGI (reference sequence). The CDR3 region has the DNA TGTGCCAGCAGTTACTCGGTTTCGGCAGATACGCAGTATTTT. Its translation is CASSYSVSADTQYF.

The gene calls are TRBV20-1 and TRBJ2-3; D remains ambiguous. There are 15 residues in the CDR3. V was clipped by 1 base and J by 0 bases, with 11 bases between them. Germline V gene lookup returns CDR1 DFQATT and CDR2 SNEGSKA (reference sequence). This CDR3 is CSARVAATSTDTQYF. The CDR3 nucleotides are TGCAGTGCTAGAGTCGCGGCGACTAGCACAGATACGCAGTATTTT.

This clonotype was seen a few times. The chain combines TRBV27 with TRBJ1-5, with unresolved D. The CDR3 extends over 17 amino acids. The V and J ends lost 2 bases and 0 bases respectively, with 14 bases between them. Looked up from germline, CDR1 is MNHEY and CDR2 is SMNVEV (reference sequence). In DNA, the CDR3 is TGTGCCAGCAGTTTAAAGGCGGGCAGTAATAGCAATCAGCCCCAGCATTTT. It encodes CASSLKAGSNSNQPQHF.

V and J are TRBV7-6 and TRBJ2-5; D ambiguous. This CDR3 is 14 amino acids long. Germline V gene data show CDR1 as SGHVS and CDR2 as FNYEAQ. Trimming left V 4 bases short and J 4 bases short, with 13 bases between. CDR3 in amino acids: CASSSGSLVETQYF. Here the CDR3 DNA reads TGTGCCAGCAGCTCCGGTAGCTTAGTAGAGACCCAGTACTTC.

The chain has TRBV20-1 and TRBJ2-7; 8 positions match TRBD2. This CDR3 is built from 12 residues. The junction had 6 bases not matched to a gene; V was cut back by 6 bases and J by 5 bases. Per the germline V gene, CDR1 is DFQATT and CDR2 is SNEGSKA (reference sequence). CDR3 nucleotide sequence: TGCAGTGCCGGGGGGGGTTCCCACGAGCAGTACTTC. It translates to CSAGGGSHEQYF.

In its sample, this clonotype was seen a few times. Mismatch with germline at one junction end may stem from a read error. The rearrangement joins TRBV7-7 to TRBJ2-5; D uncertain. CDR1 is SSHAT, CDR2 FNYEAQ, per germline (reference sequence). This CDR3 comprises 13 residues. The CDR3 sequence: CASSLALTGTQYF. The DNA for the CDR3 is TGTGCTAGCAGCTTAGCACTTACGGGGACCCAGTACTTC.

This clonotype was seen more than once but under ten times. V usage is TRBV7-9 and J usage is TRBJ2-7; D may be TRBD1 (5 bases). The germline V gene has CDR1 SEHNR and CDR2 FQNEAQ (reference sequence). Trimming cost V 11 bases and J 5 bases, with 13 bases left between them. The CDR3 loop spans 11 amino acids. Written as DNA, the CDR3 is TGTGCCGGCGAGCAGGGCAACGAGCAGTACTTC. This translates into CAGEQGNEQYF.

The J gene is TRBJ1-6, the V gene TRBV12-3 or TRBV12-4; D call uncertain. The germline V and J ends were trimmed by 6 bases and 4 bases, with 10 bases remaining between them. This CDR3 has 14 residues. CDR3 nucleotides: TGTGCCAGCAGACCTAGGACGTATAATTCACCCCTCCACTTT. Translated: CASRPRTYNSPLHF.

The chain joins TRBV3-1 to TRBJ2-1; 9 bases line up with TRBD1. Trimming cost V 3 bases and J 6 bases; bases outside gene matches: 0. The length of the CDR3 is 13 residues. Germline V gene sequence: CDR1 LGHDT, CDR2 YNNKEL (reference sequence). DNA of the CDR3: TGTGCCAGCAGCCAGACAGGGGGCAATGAGCAGTTCTTC. Translating it yields CASSQTGGNEQFF.